The 11 T cell receptor beta chains in this list originate from one sample, sequenced in a study of prognosis after radiotherapy for stage I lung cancer. Genomic DNA was the source, and TCR beta CDR3 was amplified from it by two-round multiplex PCR. The first PCR round targeted every TRBV and TRBJ gene with specific primers. From the multiplex PCR reads, TCRdb called clonotypes with MiXCR, one entry per CDR3 protein. The sample includes 20,000 to 25,000 distinct CDR3 sequences, approximately 40% seen only once; the top ten take 20% to 25%. The material was PBMCs, obtained before or after stereotactic body radiation therapy (not recorded which). These receptors all come from a donor aged 50 or older with non-small cell lung cancer.

The sample holds a few counts of this clonotype. The J gene is TRBJ1-5, the V gene TRBV28; D gene unclear. V was clipped by 1 base and J by 5 bases, with 15 bases between them. The CDR3 sequence is 16 residues long. The germline CDR1 and CDR2 sequences are MDHEN and SYDVKM. CDR3 in amino acids: CASSLFGSPGDQPQHF. As DNA, the CDR3 is TGTGCCAGCAGTTTATTCGGCTCACCCGGGGATCAGCCCCAGCATTTT.

The V and J genes are TRBV6-2 or TRBV6-3 and TRBJ2-3, with 7 bases that match TRBD2. CDR1 is MNHEY, CDR2 SVGEGT, per germline. J gave up 10 bases and V 2 bases, and 9 bases lay outside the gene matches. The CDR3 sequence is 14 residues long. The DNA of the CDR3 is TGTGCCAGCAGTTACCCGGGAGGCAACGGTGCGCAGTATTTT. It codes for CASSYPGGNGAQYF.

Ten or more counts support this clonotype. The gene calls are TRBV6-1 and TRBJ1-5; 9 nucleotides match TRBD1. Germline V gives CDR1 MNHNS, CDR2 SASEGT. The V segment lost 6 bases and the J segment 4 bases; nucleotides outside the gene matches: 7. The CDR3 contains 15 residues. CDR3 region: CASSPGQGNNQPQHF. In nucleotides, the CDR3 is TGTGCCAGCAGCCCAGGACAGGGGAATAATCAGCCCCAGCATTTT.

This clonotype was seen many times. The V call is TRBV10-3, the J call TRBJ2-6; possible D gene TRBD2, 5 bases. Germline CDR1 ENHRY, CDR2 SYGVKD. V lost 3 bases to trimming and J lost 2 bases, with 11 bases between them. The CDR3 consists of 16 residues. This chain's CDR3 is CAISDQTIAGANVLTF. In DNA, the CDR3 is TGTGCCATCAGTGACCAGACTATAGCTGGGGCCAACGTCCTGACTTTC.

This clonotype has ten or more counts. The V call is TRBV7-9, the J call TRBJ1-1; D not certain. The CDR3 length is 11 residues. Trimming removed 4 bases from V and 7 bases from J, with 7 bases in between. CDR1 SEHNR and CDR2 FQNEAQ come from the germline V gene (reference sequence). Here the CDR3 reads CASSSSIEAFF. CDR3 in DNA: TGTGCCAGCAGCTCCTCTATTGAAGCTTTCTTT.

The rearrangement uses TRBV29-1 and TRBJ1-1, with TRBD1 identical over 9 bases. The V gene end was trimmed by 8 bases and the J gene end by 5 bases; junction bases not matched to a gene: 15. CDR1 SQVTM and CDR2 ANQGSEA come from the germline V gene. CDR3 size: 15 residues. The CDR3, as DNA: TGCAGCTTTTGGGGGGTACAGGGGGCAGTAACTGAAGCTTTCTTT. This encodes CSFWGVQGAVTEAFF.

Remarks on this clonotype: At one end the junction does not follow the germline gene, possibly because of a read error. The chain has TRBV11-3 and TRBJ2-3; possibly TRBD1 for D (6 bases). Per germline, CDR1 SGHNT and CDR2 YENEEA. This CDR3 region has 15 residues. CDR3 region: CASSYRDTKDHTQYF. In nucleotides, the CDR3 is TGCGCCAGCAGCTACCGGGACACAAAAGACCATACGCAGTATTTT.

The V call is TRBV10-3, the J call TRBJ1-1; maybe TRBD1 (6 bases). Germline V CDR1 and CDR2: ENHRY, SYGVKD. CDR3 length: 15 amino acids. Between the trimmed V and J ends, which lost 3 bases and 3 bases, there was a span of 14 bases. CDR3 DNA sequence: TGTGCCATCAGTGACTACAGGGAAGGCTACACTGAAGCTTTCTTT. Protein sequence: CAISDYREGYTEAFF.

This clonotype was seen repeatedly, ten times or more. The chain is built from TRBV27 and TRBJ2-1, with 8 nucleotides matching TRBD2. Germline CDR1 reads MNHEY; CDR2 reads SMNVEV (reference sequence). The CDR3 consists of 15 residues. With V trimmed by 5 bases and J by 13 bases, 16 bases remained unmatched. The CDR3 protein is CASSEEGSGTTHQFF. The CDR3 DNA reads as TGTGCCAGCAGTGAGGAAGGTAGCGGGACCACCCACCAGTTCTTC.

By share of the sample, this clonotype is medium-sized (0.01 to 0.1%). V is TRBV2 and J is TRBJ2-7; D tentatively reads TRBD1 or TRBD2 (5 bases each). V was clipped by 6 bases and J by 7 bases, with 16 bases between them. The CDR3 sequence is 13 residues long. CDR1 and CDR2 from the germline V gene are SNHLY and FYNNEI. The CDR3 region has the DNA TGTGCCAGCAGCCAGGGACCTTGGAAGGAGCAGTACTTC. The encoded protein is CASSQGPWKEQYF.

This chain connects TRBV5-1 to TRBJ1-1; D unclear. The CDR3 spans 13 residues. Germline V CDR1 and CDR2: SGHRS, YFSETQ. Trimming shortened V by 4 bases and J by 7 bases, and 14 bases separated the two germline ends. CDR3 nucleotide sequence: TGCGCCAGCAGCCTGAGGTCGGGGAGTGAAGCTTTCTTT. Residues: CASSLRSGSEAFF.